Listed below are T cell receptor beta chains from one sample, sequenced in a study of cytomegalovirus exposure and HLA in healthy donors. Sequenced by immunoSEQ multiplex PCR; TCRdb stores in-frame clones only, minus some. This sample has roughly 100,000 clones; over 60% occur once, and the top ten carry approximately 8%. The sequenced sample consisted of PBMCs. The source of these receptors is a man between 40 and 49 years old in good health and CMV-seropositive. Each CDR3 is given with its conserved first and last residue. The D gene is left open where the match is weak. Size values are once, few and many counts, or a class for expanded clones, and some rows have none.

d_call clone_size j_call v_call cdr3_aa
NA NA TRBJ2-3 TRBV4-2 CASSQASGMGTDTQYF
TRBD1 once TRBJ2-7 TRBV6-5 CASSWDRIYEQYF
NA NA TRBJ2-1 TRBV7-8 CASSPSDDEQFF
TRBD2 NA TRBJ2-5 TRBV7-7 CASSLPLLAGGQETQYF
TRBD2 once TRBJ2-6 TRBV5-1 CASSVQGVSGRHSGANGLTF
TRBD2 NA TRBJ2-5 TRBV7-8 CASSLAAGGSQETQYF
NA NA TRBJ2-3 TRBV27 CASSLRGNLYF
NA NA TRBJ2-2 TRBV5-4 CASSFVPGESDTGELFF
NA NA TRBJ1-6 TRBV7-9 CASTSYVSRDGSPLHF
NA few TRBJ1-1 TRBV9 CASSAMDRGNTEAFF
TRBD2 NA TRBJ2-1 TRBV7-2 CASSLDPGTSVEQFF
TRBD1 NA TRBJ2-5 TRBV9 CASSAQTTGGAGETQYF
NA NA TRBJ2-5 TRBV27 CATRLTSGPRETQYF
TRBD1 NA TRBJ2-7 TRBV5-1 CASSLPVGQGLSYEQYF
NA NA TRBJ1-4 TRBV30 CAWTPAQSYQKLFF
TRBD2 NA TRBJ2-7 TRBV2 CASTAGEAYEQYF
NA NA TRBJ1-1 TRBV6-5 CASSNRVEAFF
TRBD1 NA TRBJ1-2 TRBV19 CASRTADRVIYGYTF
NA NA TRBJ2-7 TRBV19 CASKRGGNGAYEQYF
NA NA TRBJ2-7 TRBV11-3 CASSYIQGVYEQYF
TRBD2 few TRBJ2-3 TRBV6-6 CASSFDGRSTDTQYF
TRBD1 NA TRBJ2-6 TRBV19 CATRPTGQTSGANGLTF
NA NA TRBJ2-7 TRBV11-2 CASSLRGGIYEQYF
TRBD1 NA TRBJ1-2 TRBV7-9 CASSILTPYRGESYGYTF
NA NA TRBJ1-5 TRBV5-1 CASSLEGDLGNQPQHF
TRBD2 NA TRBJ2-5 TRBV5-4 CASSPGGERPETQYF
TRBD1 NA TRBJ1-6 TRBV6-5 CASSRRDRLSPLHF
NA NA TRBJ2-3 TRBV6-4 CASSDGRGAGDTQYF
TRBD1 NA TRBJ1-1 TRBV5-4 CASSLTGTGLNSEAFF
TRBD1 NA TRBJ1-3 TRBV7-9 CASSLAWAGGFSGNTIYF
NA NA TRBJ2-2 TRBV9 CASSDGGKTGELFF
TRBD1 NA TRBJ2-5 TRBV5-6 CASSSDGPGGWYF
TRBD2 NA TRBJ2-1 TRBV12-5 CASGSPGLAAFNEQFF
NA NA TRBJ2-4 TRBV29-1 CSALQVAKNIQYF
NA once TRBJ1-6 TRBV9 CASSVEGGYNSPLHF
TRBD1 NA TRBJ2-1 TRBV13 CASSETGTGNEQFF
NA NA TRBJ1-1 TRBV7-8 CASSLTATVVSEAFF
TRBD2 NA TRBJ2-3 TRBV6-6 CASSYQRGRTDTQYF
TRBD1 few TRBJ2-7 TRBV9 CASSEAPGQGYEQYF
NA NA TRBJ1-1 TRBV7-9 CASSLDAGTEAFF
NA NA TRBJ1-5 TRBV7-3 CASSLTFKGDGNQPQHF
NA NA TRBJ2-7 TRBV11-2 CASSSSTAPGEQYF
NA NA TRBJ1-4 TRBV6-1 CASSEAAGASGAEKLFF
TRBD1 NA TRBJ2-7 TRBV6-5 CASGTGAAYEQYF
NA NA TRBJ1-3 TRBV7-8 CASSVHVQAVSGNTIYF
TRBD1 NA TRBJ2-3 TRBV5-1 CASSLGTGEGDTQYF
NA NA TRBJ2-5 TRBV25-1 CASSELETQYF
NA NA TRBJ1-2 TRBV30 CAWSIIDGYTF
NA NA TRBJ1-6 TRBV4-3 CASSQTDRQAPLHF
NA NA TRBJ1-1 TRBV19 CASSTSLSTEAFF
TRBD1 NA TRBJ1-2 TRBV7-9 CASSLEGAQGYTF